Below, 9 T cell receptor beta chains from the same sample are listed, as sequenced in a study of beta chain features in type 1 diabetes (dated by TCRdb to 2017 to 2018). Library preparation employed the immunoSEQ multiplex PCR assay. All of the isolated RNA was reverse transcribed with the High Capacity cDNA Reverse Transcription Kit, so expressed TCRB transcripts were sequenced. The immuneACCESS repertoire file appears here via TCRdb, limited to in-frame rearrangements. These files lack a portion of the clones; in checked studies, under half of the deficit traces to unresolved V genes, and the cause of the others is not known. The sample table shows under 250,000 clones, and around 14% are seen once. The ten largest clones capture 0.015% to 0.02% of the sample. Broader findings and caveats from the paper: In all four CD4+ subsets, TCRB CDR3 length was moderately but significantly shorter in type 1 diabetes patients.

These receptors lack a known antigen. Sample: naive CD4+ T cells from blood. The cell subset or site label here, explained by the study, means: true naive CD4+ T cells. The receptor set was obtained from a man younger than 45 with type 1 diabetes.

V gene TRBV9 combines with J gene TRBJ1-5, with 11 bases that match TRBD1. The CDR3 loop spans 15 amino acids. CDR1 is SGDLS and CDR2 is YYNGEE in the germline V gene. Unmatched junction bases numbered 4, after V lost 3 bases and J lost 5 bases. DNA of the CDR3: TGTGCCAGCAGCGCCAGGACAGGGGGCGATCAGCCCCAGCATTTT. Protein: CASSARTGGDQPQHF.

The chain links TRBV7-9 to TRBJ1-1, with a possible D match to TRBD1 (5 bases). Trimming left V 1 base short and J 7 bases short, with 7 bases between. There are 12 residues in the CDR3. Germline V gene lookup returns CDR1 SEHNR and CDR2 FQNEAQ (reference sequence). Written as DNA, the CDR3 is TGTGCCAGCAGCTTAGAGGGGTTTGAAGCTTTCTTT. Amino acid sequence: CASSLEGFEAFF.

This clone has a handful of counts. The chain recombines TRBV7-6 with TRBJ2-1; 14 positions agree with TRBD2. This CDR3 spans 14 amino acids. Looked up from germline, CDR1 is SGHVS and CDR2 is FNYEAQ. V shed 5 bases and J 12 bases; nucleotides not matched to a gene: 6. CDR3 sequence (DNA): TGTGCCAGCAGCACCGGACTAGCGGGAGGCCTGCAGTTCTTC. Protein product: CASSTGLAGGLQFF.

This clone was observed a few times. V gene TRBV10-1 combines with J gene TRBJ2-3; no definite D call. Germline CDR1 WNHNN, CDR2 SYGVQD (reference sequence). CDR3 length equals 12 residues. Trimming pared 3 bases from V and 4 bases from J, leaving 5 bases between. The CDR3 sequence: CASSDGPDTQYF. CDR3 coding DNA: TGCGCCAGCAGTGATGGGCCAGATACGCAGTATTTT.

This clone occurred a few times. This rearrangement joins TRBV4-1 to TRBJ2-1; D might be TRBD2 (6 bases). The CDR3 loop spans 17 amino acids. V gave up 0 bases and J gave up 9 bases, with 21 bases separating them. Per the germline V gene, CDR1 is MGHRA and CDR2 is YSYEKL. As DNA, the CDR3 is TGCGCCAGCAGCCAAGATCGTTTAGAGCGGAGGGGAGGTGAGCAGTTCTTC. This codes for CASSQDRLERRGGEQFF.

The chain carries TRBV29-1 and TRBJ1-1; tentatively, D is TRBD1 (6 bases). Trimming shortened V by 4 bases and J by 6 bases, and 15 bases separated the two germline ends. CDR1 and CDR2 (germline): SQVTM, ANQGSEA. This CDR3 comprises 13 residues. CDR3 sequence: CSVGRGRGAEAFF. CDR3 nucleotides: TGCAGCGTTGGGCGAGGGAGGGGGGCTGAAGCTTTCTTT.

The sample holds a few counts of this clone. V is TRBV5-1 and J is TRBJ2-3; 9 nucleotides match TRBD1. The CDR3 spans 15 residues. From germline, CDR1 is SGHRS and CDR2 YFSETQ. Trimming at V came to 4 bases and at J to 7 bases, leaving 10 bases not matched to a gene. CDR3 sequence: CASSSTGTGLNTQYF. DNA for the CDR3: TGCGCCAGCAGCAGCACCGGGACAGGGCTTAATACGCAGTATTTT. The full variable domain, in which reference TRBV5-1 and TRBJ2-3 provide the parts outside the CDR3, is KAGVTQTPRYLIKTRGQQVTLSCSPISGHRSVSWYQQTPGQGLQFLFEYFSETQRNKGNFPGRFSGRQFSNSRSEMNVSTLELGDSALYLCASSSTGTGLNTQYFGPGTRLTVL.

This chain uses TRBV4-2 with TRBJ1-4; possibly TRBD1 for D (6 bases). CDR1 LGHNA and CDR2 YNFKEQ come from the germline V gene. Deletions cut 0 bases from V and 8 bases from J, with 19 bases between. This CDR3 region has 17 residues. CDR3 residues: CASSQDGGGAISEKLFF. The CDR3 DNA follows: TGTGCCAGCAGCCAAGATGGGGGGGGCGCGATCTCCGAAAAACTGTTTTTT.

This clone was found a few times. The chain joins TRBV29-1 to TRBJ1-1, with a tentative D call TRBD1 (6 bases). CDR3 length equals 17 residues. V was clipped by 4 bases and J by 5 bases, with 26 bases between them. Germline CDR1 is SQVTM and CDR2 is ANQGSEA. CDR3: CSVVDSSGLGRGTEAFF. The DNA for the CDR3 is TGCAGCGTTGTGGACAGTTCCGGACTGGGCCGGGGAACTGAAGCTTTCTTT.